One TCR beta chain is described in this entry. Its target is not known. PCR involved 60 Vbeta and 13 Jbeta primers. Some clones are missing from TCRdb's copy, which holds only in-frame ones; the method was immunoSEQ multiplex PCR. This table has over 35,000 clones, almost 70% appearing once. Trimming cost V 3 bases and J 0 bases, with 17 bases left between them. The CDR3 length is 17 residues. Germline CDR1 reads KGHSH; CDR2 reads LQKENI. The data derive from a study of cytomegalovirus exposure and HLA in healthy donors. Across the whole study: Researchers found that approximately 85% of about 400 genotyped donors fell within the Caucasian-associated ancestry cluster.

General study results and limits: Productive status was seen about 90% or about 30% of the time for most TCR beta V segments in an earlier analysis. An ancestry cluster, one associated with Asian ancestry, reportedly showed fewer N-insertions than the approximately 720-donor mean in a later analysis. The study flagged around 160 TCR beta chains as cytomegalovirus-associated.

The chain carries TRBV18 and TRBJ1-2, with a tentative D call TRBD1 (6 bases). Sequencing input: PBMCs. The receptor was derived from a man in his forties in good health and CMV-seronegative. The CDR3 nucleotides are TGTGCCAGCTCACCCGAACGGACAGCCCTAGCTAACTATGGCTACACCTTC. Encoded protein: CASSPERTALANYGYTF.